The sequence of this TCR beta chain was determined in a study of cytomegalovirus exposure and HLA in healthy donors. Points from the study as a whole: Analyses of presence and absence presupposed an approximately uniform sequencing depth across donors.

With respect to this clone: The antigen remains undetermined.

From germline, CDR1 is LNHDA and CDR2 SQIVND (reference sequence). V lost 11 bases and J lost 1; bases outside the gene matches: 6. The CDR3 sequence is 14 residues long. Primers: 60 Vbeta forward and 13 Jbeta reverse. Only in-frame clones appear in the TCRdb table, and some are missing; sequencing was by immunoSEQ multiplex PCR. This sample has 200,000 to 250,000 clones, with more than 60% found just once. Specimen: PBMCs. The chain uses TRBV19 and TRBJ1-3, with 9 bases lining up with TRBD1. This sequence originates from a woman in her fifties or sixties in good health and CMV-seropositive. This chain's CDR3 is CAADRGESGNTIYF. The CDR3 DNA follows: TGTGCCGCGGACAGGGGCGAGTCTGGAAACACCATATATTTT.